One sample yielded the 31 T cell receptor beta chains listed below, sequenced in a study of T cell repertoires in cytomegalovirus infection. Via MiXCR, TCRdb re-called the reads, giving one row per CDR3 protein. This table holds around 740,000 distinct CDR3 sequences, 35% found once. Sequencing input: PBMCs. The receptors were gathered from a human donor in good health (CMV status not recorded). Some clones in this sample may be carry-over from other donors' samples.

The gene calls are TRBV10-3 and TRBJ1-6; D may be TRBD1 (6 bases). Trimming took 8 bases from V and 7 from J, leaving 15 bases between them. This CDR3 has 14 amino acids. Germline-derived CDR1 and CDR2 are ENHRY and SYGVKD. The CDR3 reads CAIWGGSENSPLHF. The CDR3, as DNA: TGTGCCATCTGGGGGGGCAGTGAGAATTCACCCCTCCACTTT.

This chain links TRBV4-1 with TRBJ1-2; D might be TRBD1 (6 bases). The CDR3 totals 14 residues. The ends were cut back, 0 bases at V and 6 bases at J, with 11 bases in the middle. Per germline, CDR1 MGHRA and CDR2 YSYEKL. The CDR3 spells CASSQDVGADGYTF. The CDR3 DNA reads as TGCGCCAGCAGCCAAGATGTGGGGGCCGATGGCTACACCTTC.

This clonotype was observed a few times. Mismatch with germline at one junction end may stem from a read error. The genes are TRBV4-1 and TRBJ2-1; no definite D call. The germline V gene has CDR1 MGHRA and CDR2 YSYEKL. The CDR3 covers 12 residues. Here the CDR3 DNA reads TGTGCCAGCAGCCAAGCTGGGTATGAGCAGTTCTTC. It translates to CASSQAGYEQFF.

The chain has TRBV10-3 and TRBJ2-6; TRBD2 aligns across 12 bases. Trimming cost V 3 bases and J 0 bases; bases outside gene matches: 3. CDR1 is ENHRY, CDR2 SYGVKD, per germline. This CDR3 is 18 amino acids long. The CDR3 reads CAISDGLAGNSGANVLTF. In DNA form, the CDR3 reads TGTGCCATCAGTGATGGACTAGCGGGGAACTCTGGGGCCAACGTCCTGACTTTC.

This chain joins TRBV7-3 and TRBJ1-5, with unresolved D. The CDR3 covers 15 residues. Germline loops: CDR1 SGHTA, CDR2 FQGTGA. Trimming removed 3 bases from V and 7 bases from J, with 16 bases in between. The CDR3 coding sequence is TGTGCCAGCAGCTTGACTGGGCAGGTTTTGCAGCCCCAGCATTTT. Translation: CASSLTGQVLQPQHF.

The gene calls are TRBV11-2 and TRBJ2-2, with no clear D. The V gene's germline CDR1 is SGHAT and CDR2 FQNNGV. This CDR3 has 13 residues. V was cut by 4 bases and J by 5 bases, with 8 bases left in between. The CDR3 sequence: CASSWRFTGELFF. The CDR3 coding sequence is TGTGCCAGCAGCTGGCGATTTACCGGGGAGCTGTTTTTT.

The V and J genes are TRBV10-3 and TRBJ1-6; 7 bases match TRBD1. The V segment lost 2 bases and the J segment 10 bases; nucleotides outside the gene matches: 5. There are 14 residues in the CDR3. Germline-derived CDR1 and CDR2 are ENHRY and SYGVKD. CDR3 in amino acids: CAISETGQVSPLHF. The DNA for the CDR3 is TGTGCCATCAGTGAGACAGGACAGGTCTCACCCCTCCACTTT.

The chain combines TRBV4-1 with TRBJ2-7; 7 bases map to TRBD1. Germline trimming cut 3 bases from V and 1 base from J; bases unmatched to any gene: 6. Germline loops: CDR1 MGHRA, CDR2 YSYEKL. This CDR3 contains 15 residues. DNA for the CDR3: TGCGCCAGCAGCCATTATTGGGACAGATCCTACGAGCAGTACTTC. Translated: CASSHYWDRSYEQYF.

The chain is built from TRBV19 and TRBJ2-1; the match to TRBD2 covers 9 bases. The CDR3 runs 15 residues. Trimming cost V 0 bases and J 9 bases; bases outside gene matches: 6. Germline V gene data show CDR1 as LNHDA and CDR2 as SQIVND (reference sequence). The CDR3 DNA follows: TGTGCCAGTAGTATAGAAGCGGGAGGAGGAATTGAGCAGTTCTTC. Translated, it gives CASSIEAGGGIEQFF. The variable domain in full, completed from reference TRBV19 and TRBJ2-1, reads DGGITQSPKYLFRKEGQNVTLSCEQNLNHDAMYWYRQDPGQGLRLIYYSQIVNDFQKGDIAEGYSVSREKKESFPLTVTSAQKNPTAFYLCASSIEAGGGIEQFFGPGTRLTVL.

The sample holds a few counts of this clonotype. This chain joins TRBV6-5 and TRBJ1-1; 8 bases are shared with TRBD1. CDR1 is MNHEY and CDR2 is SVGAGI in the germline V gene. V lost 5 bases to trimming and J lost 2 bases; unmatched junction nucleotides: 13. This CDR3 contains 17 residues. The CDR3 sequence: CASSPRTGTGFNTEAFF. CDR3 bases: TGTGCCAGCAGTCCTCGGACAGGGACGGGGTTTAACACTGAAGCTTTCTTT.

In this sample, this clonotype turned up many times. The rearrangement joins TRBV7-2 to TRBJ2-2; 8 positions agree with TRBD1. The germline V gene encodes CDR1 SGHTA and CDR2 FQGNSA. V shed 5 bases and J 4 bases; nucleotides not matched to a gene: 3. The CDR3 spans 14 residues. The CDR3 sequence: CASSPGQGTGELFF. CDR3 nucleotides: TGTGCCAGCAGCCCCGGACAGGGCACCGGGGAGCTGTTTTTT.

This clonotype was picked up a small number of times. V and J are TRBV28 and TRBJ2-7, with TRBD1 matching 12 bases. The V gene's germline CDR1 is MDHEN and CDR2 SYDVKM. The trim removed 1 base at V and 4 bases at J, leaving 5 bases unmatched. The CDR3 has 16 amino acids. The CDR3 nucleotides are TGTGCCAGCAGTTTATCCGGGACAGGGGGCGAGTACGAGCAGTACTTC. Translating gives CASSLSGTGGEYEQYF. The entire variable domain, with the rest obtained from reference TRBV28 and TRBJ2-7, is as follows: DVKVTQSSRYLVKRTGEKVFLECVQDMDHENMFWYRQDPGLGLRLIYFSYDVKMKEKGDIPEGYSVSREKKERFSLILESASTNQTSMYLCASSLSGTGGEYEQYFGPGTRLTVT.

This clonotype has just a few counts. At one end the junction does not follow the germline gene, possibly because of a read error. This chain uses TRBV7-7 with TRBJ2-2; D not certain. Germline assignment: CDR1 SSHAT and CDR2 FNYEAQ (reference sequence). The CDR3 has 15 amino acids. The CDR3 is CASSLGSPGTGELFF. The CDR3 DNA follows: TGTGCTAGCAGCTTGGGCTCCCCTGGGACCGGGGAGCTGTTTTTT.

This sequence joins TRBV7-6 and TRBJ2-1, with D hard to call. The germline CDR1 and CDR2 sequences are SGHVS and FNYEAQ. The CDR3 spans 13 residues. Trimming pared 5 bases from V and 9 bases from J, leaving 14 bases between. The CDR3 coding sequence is TGTGCCAGCAGCCCCCAATTTCGCACTGAGCAGTTCTTC. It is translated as CASSPQFRTEQFF. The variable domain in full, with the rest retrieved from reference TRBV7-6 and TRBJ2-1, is GAGVSQSPRYKVTKRGQDVALRCDPISGHVSLYWYRQALGQGPEFLTYFNYEAQQDKSGLPNDRFSAERPEGSISTLTIQRTEQRDSAMYRCASSPQFRTEQFFGPGTRLTVL.

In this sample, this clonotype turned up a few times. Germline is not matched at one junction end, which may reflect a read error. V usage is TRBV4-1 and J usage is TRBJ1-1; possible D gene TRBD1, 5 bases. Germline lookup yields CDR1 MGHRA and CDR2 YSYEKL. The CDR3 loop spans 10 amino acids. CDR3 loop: CASGEKGQVF. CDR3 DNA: TGCGCCAGCGGGGAGAAGGGGCAGGTCTTT.

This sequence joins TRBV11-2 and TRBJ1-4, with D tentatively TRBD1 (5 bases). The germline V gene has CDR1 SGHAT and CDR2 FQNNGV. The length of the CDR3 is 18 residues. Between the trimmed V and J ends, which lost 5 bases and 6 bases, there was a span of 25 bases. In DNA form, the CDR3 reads TGTGCCAGCAGCCTTGGAAATTACCGGGCCTGGGGCCATGAAAAACTGTTTTTT. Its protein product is CASSLGNYRAWGHEKLFF.

CDR3 sequence reads: CASSLPGGEYSTEAFF. CDR3 sequence (DNA): TGTGCCAGCAGTTTACCAGGGGGCGAGTACAGCACTGAAGCTTTCTTT. The chain carries TRBV28 and TRBJ1-1; 8 nucleotides match TRBD1. The CDR3 consists of 16 residues. Per germline, CDR1 MDHEN and CDR2 SYDVKM. J gave up 4 bases and V 2 bases, and 9 bases lay outside the gene matches.

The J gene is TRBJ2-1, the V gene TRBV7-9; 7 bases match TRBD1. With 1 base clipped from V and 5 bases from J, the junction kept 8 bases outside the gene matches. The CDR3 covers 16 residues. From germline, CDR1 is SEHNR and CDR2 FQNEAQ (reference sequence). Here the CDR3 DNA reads TGTGCCAGCAGCTTAGGCCCCGGACAGGCAAACAATGAGCAGTTCTTC. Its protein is CASSLGPGQANNEQFF.

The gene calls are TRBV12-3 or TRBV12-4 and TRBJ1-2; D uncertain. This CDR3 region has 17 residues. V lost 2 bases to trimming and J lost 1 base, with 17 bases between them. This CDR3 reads CASSLFRGETFNYGYTF. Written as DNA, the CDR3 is TGTGCCAGCAGTTTATTTCGCGGGGAGACTTTTAACTATGGCTACACCTTC.

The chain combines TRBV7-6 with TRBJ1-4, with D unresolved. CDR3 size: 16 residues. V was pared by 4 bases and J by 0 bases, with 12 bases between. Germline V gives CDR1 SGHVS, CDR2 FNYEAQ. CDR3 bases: TGTGCCAGCAGCTCGAACCGAGATGCAACTAATGAAAAACTGTTTTTT. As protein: CASSSNRDATNEKLFF.

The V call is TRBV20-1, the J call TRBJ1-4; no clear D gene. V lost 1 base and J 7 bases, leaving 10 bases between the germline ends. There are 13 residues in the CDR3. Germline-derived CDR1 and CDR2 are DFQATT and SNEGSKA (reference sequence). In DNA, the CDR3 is TGCAGTGCTAGAGTCAGTAGCATTGAAAAACTGTTTTTT. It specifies CSARVSSIEKLFF.

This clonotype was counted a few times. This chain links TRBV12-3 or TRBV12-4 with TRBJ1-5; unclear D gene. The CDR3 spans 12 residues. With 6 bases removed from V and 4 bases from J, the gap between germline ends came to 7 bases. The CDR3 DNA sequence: TGTGCCAGCAGGGAACGGAATCAGCCCCAGCATTTT. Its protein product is CASRERNQPQHF.

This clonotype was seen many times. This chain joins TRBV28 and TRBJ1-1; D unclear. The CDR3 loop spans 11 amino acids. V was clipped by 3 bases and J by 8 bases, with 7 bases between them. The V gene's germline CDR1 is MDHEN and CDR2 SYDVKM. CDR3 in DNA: TGTGCCAGCAGTTTGGGGAGAGAAGCTTTCTTT. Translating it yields CASSLGREAFF. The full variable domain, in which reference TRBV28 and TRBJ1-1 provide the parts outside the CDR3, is DVKVTQSSRYLVKRTGEKVFLECVQDMDHENMFWYRQDPGLGLRLIYFSYDVKMKEKGDIPEGYSVSREKKERFSLILESASTNQTSMYLCASSLGREAFFGQGTRLTVV.

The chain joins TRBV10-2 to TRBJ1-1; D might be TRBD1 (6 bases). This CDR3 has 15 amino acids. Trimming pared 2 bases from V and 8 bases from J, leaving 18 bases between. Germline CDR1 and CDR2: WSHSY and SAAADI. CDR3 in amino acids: CASSETTKGGGEAFF. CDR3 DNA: TGCGCCAGCAGTGAGACGACCAAGGGGGGCGGAGAAGCTTTCTTT.

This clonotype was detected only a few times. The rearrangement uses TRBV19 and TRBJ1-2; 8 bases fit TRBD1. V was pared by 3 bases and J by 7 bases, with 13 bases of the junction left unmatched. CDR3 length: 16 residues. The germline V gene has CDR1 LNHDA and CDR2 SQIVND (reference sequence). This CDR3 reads CASSIPGQDLLGGYTF. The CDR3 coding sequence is TGTGCCAGTAGTATTCCGGGACAGGACCTCCTCGGTGGCTACACCTTC. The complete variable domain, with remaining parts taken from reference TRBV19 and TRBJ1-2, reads DGGITQSPKYLFRKEGQNVTLSCEQNLNHDAMYWYRQDPGQGLRLIYYSQIVNDFQKGDIAEGYSVSREKKESFPLTVTSAQKNPTAFYLCASSIPGQDLLGGYTFGSGTRLTVV.

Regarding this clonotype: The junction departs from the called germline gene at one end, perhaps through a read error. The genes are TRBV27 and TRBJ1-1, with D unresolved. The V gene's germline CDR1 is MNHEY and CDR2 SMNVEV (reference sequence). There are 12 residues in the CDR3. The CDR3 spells CASSLPDREDFF. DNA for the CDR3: TGTGCCAGCAGTTTACCGGACCGTGAAGATTTCTTT.

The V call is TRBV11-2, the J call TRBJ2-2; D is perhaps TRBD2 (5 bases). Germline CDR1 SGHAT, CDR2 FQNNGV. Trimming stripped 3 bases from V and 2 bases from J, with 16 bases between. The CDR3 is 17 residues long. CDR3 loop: CASSFSQSGLNTGELFF. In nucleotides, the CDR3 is TGTGCCAGCAGCTTTTCCCAAAGCGGATTAAACACCGGGGAGCTGTTTTTT.

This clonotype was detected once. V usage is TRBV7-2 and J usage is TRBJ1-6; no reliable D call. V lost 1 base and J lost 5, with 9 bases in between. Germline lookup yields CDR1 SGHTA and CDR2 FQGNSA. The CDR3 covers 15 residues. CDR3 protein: CASSLGPGNNSPLHF. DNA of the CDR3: TGTGCCAGCAGCTTAGGGCCAGGAAATAATTCACCCCTCCACTTT.

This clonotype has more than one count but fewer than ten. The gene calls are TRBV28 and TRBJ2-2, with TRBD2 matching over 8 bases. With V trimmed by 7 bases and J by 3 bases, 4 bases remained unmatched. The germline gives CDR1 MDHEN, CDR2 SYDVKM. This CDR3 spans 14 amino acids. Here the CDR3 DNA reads TGTGCCAGCACCACAGCGGGGGACACCGGGGAGCTGTTTTTT. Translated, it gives CASTTAGDTGELFF.

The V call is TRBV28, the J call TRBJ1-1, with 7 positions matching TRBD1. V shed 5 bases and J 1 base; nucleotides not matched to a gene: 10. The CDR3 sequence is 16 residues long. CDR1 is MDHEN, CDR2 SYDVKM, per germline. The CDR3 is CASSPPAGTANTEAFF. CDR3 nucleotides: TGTGCCAGCAGTCCCCCGGCAGGGACAGCGAACACTGAAGCTTTCTTT.

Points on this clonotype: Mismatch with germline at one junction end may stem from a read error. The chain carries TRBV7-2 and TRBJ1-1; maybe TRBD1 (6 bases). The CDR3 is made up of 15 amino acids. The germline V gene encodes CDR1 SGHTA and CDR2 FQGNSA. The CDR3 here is CASSFGPGVNTEAFF. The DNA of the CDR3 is TGTGCCAGCAGCTTCGGACCAGGGGTGAATACTGAAGCTTTCTTT.